This TCR beta chain stems from a study of blood T cell repertoires in COVID-19. The CDR3 has 16 amino acids. Germline-derived CDR1 and CDR2 are SGHNT and YYREEE (reference sequence). V was clipped by 4 bases and J by 4 bases; unmatched bases: 8. Participants spanned ages about 18 to 100 years and resided in 20 to 30 US areas. Participants' own reports of clinical history determined their cohort assignment. In the source study's methods: Amplification of reference gene primers provided the estimated nucleated cell counts. Profiling relied on immunoSEQ multiplex PCR, and the TCRdb table lists in-frame clones only, not all of them. That table is the source of V, J and clone size, and D and trimming were worked out from the DNA. The table shows about 290,000 clones, with 89% occurring only once.

The V and J genes are TRBV5-4 and TRBJ2-2, with 9 nucleotides matching TRBD1. Material: PBMCs or T cells enriched from blood (not recorded which). This clonotype originated in a woman in her thirties or forties who had recovered from COVID-19. The CDR3 spells CASSPPPGQGTGELFF. For the CDR3, the DNA is TGTGCCAGCAGCCCCCCACCGGGACAGGGCACCGGGGAGCTGTTTTTT.